The clone carrying this T cell receptor (beta chain) occurred many times. The data are from a study of regulatory T cells in long-lasting Graves disease. The CDR3 runs 12 residues. V dropped 8 bases and J dropped 8 bases, with 15 bases sitting between them. Germline CDR1 is MNHEY and CDR2 is SMNVEV (reference sequence). To make TCR beta libraries, researchers used iRepertoire HTBI primers and Arm-PCR of CDR3 regions. Using its own MiXCR run on the multiplex PCR reads, TCRdb lists one record per CDR3 protein. The data show about 210,000 distinct CDR3 sequences, approximately 18% seen once. Time point meaning: newly diagnosed GD, antithyroid drugs for less than 3 months. Following extraction of RNA from PBMCs, that RNA was used to make the TCR library. The same specimen was also included in a second study, on T cells in Graves' hyperthyroidism and ophthalmopathy.

The sample consisted of peripheral blood mononuclear cells (PBMCs), taken at new diagnosis, from a patient treated with antithyroid drugs. The rearrangement joins TRBV27 to TRBJ1-2; TRBD1 is a possible D gene (5 bases). The receptor's source is a young woman with Graves disease. The CDR3 loop is CASGWQGEGYTF. The CDR3 region has the DNA TGTGCCAGCGGTTGGCAGGGAGAGGGCTACACCTTC.